This is a list of T cell receptor beta chains from one sample in a study of graft-versus-host responses after intestinal transplantation. Assay: immunoSEQ multiplex PCR; the TCRdb copy retains only in-frame clones and omits some. The sample contains 77,000 or so clones, roughly 90% of which appear only once. The specimen was PBMCs, collected 98 days after intestinal transplantation. The source is a human patient who received an intestinal transplant, so some T cells may come from the graft donor. The CDR3 runs from the conserved cysteine through the conserved F or W. A D gene is named only where the DNA matches it firmly. Size tells how often a clone was seen (once, few, many) or the class of an expanded clone, and some rows leave it out.

CASSQRDREGTEAFF TGCGCCAGCAGCCAGAGGGACAGGGAGGGGACTGAAGCTTTCTTT - TRBV4-1 TRBD1 TRBJ1-1
CALRPSGGVADTQYF TGTGCCCTACGGCCGAGCGGGGGGGTAGCAGATACGCAGTATTTT - TRBV6-5 TRBD2 TRBJ2-3
CASSQVPGQPSTDTQYF TGCGCCAGCAGCCAAGTTCCGGGACAGCCATCCACAGATACGCAGTATTTT - TRBV4-1 TRBD1 TRBJ2-3
CASNRLYTGELFF TGTGCCAGCAACAGGCTTTACACCGGGGAGCTGTTTTTT - TRBV6-5 - TRBJ2-2
CASSSTVDYGYTF TGTGCCAGCAGCTCGACAGTGGACTATGGCTACACCTTC - TRBV5-6 - TRBJ1-2
CASSPGQGSNSPLHF TGTGCCAGCAGCCCGGGACAGGGAAGCAATTCACCCCTCCACTTT - TRBV27 TRBD1 TRBJ1-6
CASRVQGPNEKLFF TGTGCCAGCAGAGTACAGGGGCCAAACGAAAAACTGTTTTTT - TRBV2 TRBD1 TRBJ1-4
CASSLWGPETQYF TGTGCCAGCAGCCTTTGGGGGCCAGAGACCCAGTACTTC once TRBV7-6 - TRBJ2-5
CAIMHDLGYGYTF TGTGCCATTATGCATGACCTTGGGTATGGCTACACCTTC - TRBV10-3 - TRBJ1-2
CASSDGRGHAGELFF TGTGCCAGCAGTGACGGCCGGGGGCATGCCGGGGAGCTGTTTTTT - TRBV6-4 - TRBJ2-2
CASSEWGSNTGELFF TGTGCCAGCAGTGAGTGGGGATCGAACACCGGGGAGCTGTTTTTT once TRBV2 - TRBJ2-2
CASSRTWDRSDSNQPQHF TGTGCCAGCAGCCGTACCTGGGACAGGAGTGATAGCAATCAGCCCCAGCATTTT - TRBV28 TRBD1 TRBJ1-5
CASSDPNRGGEQYF TGCGCCAGCAGCGACCCAAACAGGGGCGGCGAGCAGTACTTC few TRBV5-1 TRBD1 TRBJ2-7
CASSEPGAQYF TGCGCCAGCAGCGAACCAGGGGCCCAGTACTTC - TRBV5-1 - TRBJ2-5
CASSEEGRLYGYTF TGTGCCAGCAGTGAAGAGGGACGGCTTTATGGCTACACCTTC - TRBV6-1 - TRBJ1-2
CASKVTGQVTGELFF TGTGCCAGCAAAGTAACGGGACAAGTCACCGGGGAGCTGTTTTTT - TRBV6-5 - TRBJ2-2
CASSKGPMETQYF TGCGCCAGCAGTAAGGGACCAATGGAGACCCAGTACTTC - TRBV4-1 - TRBJ2-5
CSVYMGSARDEQYF TGCAGCGTGTACATGGGCAGCGCGAGGGACGAGCAGTACTTC once TRBV29-1 - TRBJ2-7
CASSARDRANNSPLHF TGCGCCAGCAGTGCACGGGACAGGGCAAACAATTCACCCCTCCACTTT - TRBV10-2 TRBD1 TRBJ1-6
CASSVAVGQGSTGELFF TGTGCCAGCAGCGTAGCGGTTGGACAGGGATCAACCGGGGAGCTGTTTTTT - TRBV9 TRBD1 TRBJ2-2
CASSGTRTDTQYF TGTGCCAGTTCCGGGACCCGCACAGATACGCAGTATTTT - TRBV19 - TRBJ2-3
CASSLEWNTEAFF TGCGCCAGCAGCTTGGAGTGGAACACTGAAGCTTTCTTT - TRBV5-1 - TRBJ1-1
CAKLPGGNEQFF TGTGCTAAGCTCCCAGGGGGCAATGAGCAGTTCTTC - TRBV12-5 TRBD1 TRBJ2-1
CATMTSFSSYNEQFF TGTGCCACCATGACTAGCTTTAGCTCCTACAATGAGCAGTTCTTC - TRBV15 TRBD2 TRBJ2-1
CASSLPDSSGNTIYF TGTGCCAGCAGCTTACCGGACAGCTCTGGAAACACCATATATTTT - TRBV7-6 - TRBJ1-3
CASSLSHEQYF TGTGCCAGCAGCTTGAGCCACGAGCAGTACTTC - TRBV5-6 - TRBJ2-7
CASSTGLGSYEQYF TGTGCCAGCAGTACGGGACTGGGGTCCTACGAGCAGTACTTC once TRBV6-5 - TRBJ2-7
CASFAGTGDARGEKLFF TGTGCCAGCTTCGCCGGGACAGGGGACGCCAGGGGTGAAAAACTGTTTTTT - TRBV10-3 TRBD1 TRBJ1-4
CASSLVRGFSYNEQFF TGTGCCAGCAGCTTGGTGAGGGGCTTCTCCTACAATGAGCAGTTCTTC - TRBV5-4 - TRBJ2-1
CASSLEGWGTNTEAFF TGCGCCAGCAGCTTGGAGGGGTGGGGCACGAACACTGAAGCTTTCTTT - TRBV5-1 - TRBJ1-1
CASSQERGTGGVRGGPYEQYF TGCGCCAGCAGCCAGGAACGAGGGACAGGGGGCGTGCGGGGGGGCCCCTACGAGCAGTACTTC - TRBV4-1 TRBD1 TRBJ2-7
CASSLAGSGGGGEQYF TGTGCCAGCAGCTTGGCCGGTAGCGGGGGGGGTGGAGAGCAGTACTTC few TRBV5-4 TRBD2 TRBJ2-7
CASTNLAGGPAEQYF TGTGCCAGCACAAATTTAGCGGGAGGGCCTGCCGAGCAGTACTTC - TRBV28 TRBD2 TRBJ2-7
CASSQPIPGLAIAHQETQYF TGCGCCAGCAGCCAACCCATACCGGGACTAGCGATAGCCCACCAAGAGACCCAGTACTTC - TRBV4-1 TRBD2 TRBJ2-5
CASSQTLLAGSYEQYF TGCGCCAGCAGCCAAACCCTACTAGCGGGGTCCTACGAGCAGTACTTC - TRBV5-1 TRBD2 TRBJ2-7
CASSFSYNEQFF TGTGCCAGCAGCTTTTCCTACAATGAGCAGTTCTTC once TRBV11-2 - TRBJ2-1
CAGSGLRGSYEQYF TGTGCCGGCTCAGGGTTAAGGGGCTCCTACGAGCAGTACTTC - TRBV28 - TRBJ2-7
CASSQSDRGPNYGYTF TGCGCCAGCAGCCAATCCGACAGGGGCCCTAACTATGGCTACACCTTC - TRBV4-1 TRBD1 TRBJ1-2
CASSRGPGETQYF TGTGCCAGCAGCCGGGGGCCTGGGGAGACCCAGTACTTC - TRBV14 - TRBJ2-5
CASSEVRGLGLFF TGTGCCAGCAGTGAAGTTCGGGGGCTGGGGCTGTTTTTT - TRBV2 - TRBJ2-2
CASSGRDSLTYEQYF TGCGCCAGCAGCGGAAGGGACAGCCTTACCTACGAGCAGTACTTC - TRBV4-1 TRBD1 TRBJ2-7
CASSLSGGTEKLFF TGCGCCAGCAGCTTGTCGGGGGGGACTGAAAAACTGTTTTTT - TRBV5-1 - TRBJ1-4
CASSTGGANNYGYTF TGTGCCAGCAGTACAGGGGGCGCTAATAACTATGGCTACACCTTC - TRBV6-1 TRBD1 TRBJ1-2
CASSFGVLNTEAFF TGTGCCAGCAGCTTCGGGGTTCTTAACACTGAAGCTTTCTTT - TRBV11-2 - TRBJ1-1
CASSEPRGNQPQHF TGTGCCAGCAGTGAACCCAGGGGCAATCAGCCCCAGCATTTT - TRBV2 - TRBJ1-5
CASTEQGALGYGYTF TGTGCCAGCACTGAGCAGGGGGCGCTTGGCTATGGCTACACCTTC - TRBV2 TRBD1 TRBJ1-2
CASSLGQKVIYEQYF TGCGCCAGCAGCTTGGGACAAAAGGTGATCTACGAGCAGTACTTC - TRBV5-1 - TRBJ2-7
CAISEGDTYEQYF TGTGCCATCAGTGAGGGGGACACCTACGAGCAGTACTTC - TRBV10-3 - TRBJ2-7
CASSFLWQGVNEQYF TGTGCCAGCAGTTTTTTATGGCAGGGGGTCAACGAGCAGTACTTC - TRBV6-5 TRBD1 TRBJ2-7
CSGRDSIYEQYF TGCAGCGGCCGGGACAGCATATACGAGCAGTACTTC - TRBV29-1 TRBD1 TRBJ2-7
CASSVRDPYEQYF TGTGCCAGCAGCGTCCGGGACCCCTACGAGCAGTACTTC - TRBV6-6 - TRBJ2-7
CASSFLGQGITEAFF TGTGCCAGCAGTTTTCTTGGGCAGGGGATCACTGAAGCTTTCTTT - TRBV27 - TRBJ1-1
CASSLGLEEYNEQFF TGTGCCAGCAGTTTGGGGCTAGAGGAATACAATGAGCAGTTCTTC once TRBV28 - TRBJ2-1
CSVEWGLANSYNEQFF TGCAGCGTTGAGTGGGGACTAGCTAATTCCTACAATGAGCAGTTCTTC - TRBV29-1 TRBD2 TRBJ2-1
CASSLGPGLAGAYEQYF TGTGCCAGCAGCTTGGGTCCGGGACTAGCGGGGGCCTACGAGCAGTACTTC - TRBV5-4 TRBD2 TRBJ2-7